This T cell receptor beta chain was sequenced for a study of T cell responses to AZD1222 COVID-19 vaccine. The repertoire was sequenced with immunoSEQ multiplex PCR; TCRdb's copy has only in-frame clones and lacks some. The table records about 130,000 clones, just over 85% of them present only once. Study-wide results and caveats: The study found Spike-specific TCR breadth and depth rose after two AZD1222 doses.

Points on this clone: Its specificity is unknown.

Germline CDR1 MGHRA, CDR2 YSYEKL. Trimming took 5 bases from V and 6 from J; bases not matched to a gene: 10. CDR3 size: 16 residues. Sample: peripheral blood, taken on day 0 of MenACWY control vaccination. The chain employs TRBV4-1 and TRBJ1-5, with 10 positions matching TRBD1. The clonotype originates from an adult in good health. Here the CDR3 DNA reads TGCGCCAGCAGCGAGGGGGACAGGGGTGTTAGTCAGCCCCAGCATTTT. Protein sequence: CASSEGDRGVSQPQHF.